This T cell receptor beta chain was recovered during a study of technical replicates of blood from four donors. Germline CDR1 is MNHEY and CDR2 is SVGAGI. The CDR3 has 15 residues. The V and J ends lost 8 bases and 1 base, in that order; junction bases with no gene match: 10. Profiled with immunoSEQ multiplex PCR; TCRdb holds only in-frame clones, not every one. The data show roughly 60,000 clones, 90% to 95% seen once. This TCR came from a human donor in good health. Some clones in this sample may be carry-over from other donors' samples. Sequenced: PBMCs. The V and J genes are TRBV6-5 and TRBJ2-5, with 7 bases fitting TRBD1. CDR3 sequence reads: CASGTPGTAQETQYF. The CDR3 region has the DNA TGTGCCAGCGGTACACCCGGGACAGCCCAAGAGACCCAGTACTTC.